What follows are 22 T cell receptor beta chains derived from one specimen sequenced in a study of blood T cell repertoires in COVID-19 (TCRdb year 2020). Library preparation employed the immunoSEQ multiplex PCR assay. TCRdb limited this immuneACCESS table to in-frame rearrangements with V and J called. A share of clones is missing; checked studies link under half to unresolved V genes, and the rest is unexplained. This sample is represented by roughly 180,000 clones; approximately 86% of them were singletons. Clones ranked in the top ten supply approximately 1.1% of the sample. Sequenced input: peripheral blood. These receptors all come from a man aged 60 to 69 who had recovered from COVID-19.

The V gene is TRBV3-1 (or the pseudogene TRBV3-2), the J gene TRBJ1-1, with 7 bases lining up with TRBD1. CDR3 length equals 14 residues. Germline lookup yields CDR1 LGHDT and CDR2 YNNKEL (reference sequence). Losses at the gene ends were 0 bases for V and 6 bases for J; bases not matched to a gene: 4. CDR3 sequence reads: CASSQEDRVSEAFF. The CDR3 DNA sequence: TGTGCCAGCAGCCAAGAAGACAGGGTGTCTGAAGCTTTCTTT.

The J gene is TRBJ1-6, the V gene TRBV11-2; unclear D gene. The V and J ends lost 4 bases and 5 bases respectively, with 9 bases between them. CDR3 size: 14 residues. Per germline, CDR1 SGHAT and CDR2 FQNNGV. CDR3: CASSSSFDNSPLHF. In DNA form, the CDR3 reads TGTGCCAGCAGCTCTTCGTTCGATAATTCACCCCTCCACTTT.

This chain uses TRBV6-5 with TRBJ1-2; 9 positions agree with TRBD1. The trim removed 5 bases at V and 5 bases at J, leaving 9 bases unmatched. Per the germline V gene, CDR1 is MNHEY and CDR2 is SVGAGI. The CDR3 spans 15 residues. The CDR3 spells CASSKLQGAQYGYTF. DNA for the CDR3: TGTGCCAGCAGTAAACTACAGGGGGCTCAGTATGGCTACACCTTC.

CDR3 bases: TGTGCCACCAGCAGAGATGGGGGACAGGTCCACTTT. As protein: CATSRDGGQVHF. The chain couples TRBV15 to TRBJ1-6; 8 nucleotides line up with TRBD1. The CDR3 extends over 12 amino acids. The ends lost 0 bases at V and 17 bases at J; junction bases unmatched: 3. Germline CDR1 and CDR2: LNHNV and YYDKDF (reference sequence).

This CDR3 is CASSFAVGTEAFF. The DNA for the CDR3 is TGTGCCAGCAGCTTTGCGGTGGGCACTGAAGCTTTCTTT. The chain has TRBV11-3 and TRBJ1-1; D remains ambiguous. The CDR3 contains 13 residues. Germline loops: CDR1 SGHNT, CDR2 YENEEA. V was shortened by 3 bases and J by 4 bases, with 9 bases between the two germline ends.

This chain joins TRBV10-3 and TRBJ2-2, with TRBD1 identical over 8 bases. This CDR3 has 14 residues. V was clipped by 6 bases and J by 6 bases; unmatched bases: 6. Looked up from germline, CDR1 is ENHRY and CDR2 is SYGVKD. The CDR3 reads CAIRQTGEAGELFF. CDR3 bases: TGTGCCATCAGACAGACAGGGGAGGCCGGGGAGCTGTTTTTT.

The CDR3, as DNA: TGCAGCGTTGCGCTAGGGGCGGGGGAGACCCAGTACTTC. Amino acids: CSVALGAGETQYF. The chain recombines TRBV29-1 with TRBJ2-5; D possibly corresponds to TRBD2 (6 bases). The CDR3 runs 13 residues. Per the germline V gene, CDR1 is SQVTM and CDR2 is ANQGSEA. V lost 4 bases and J 5 bases, leaving 14 bases between the germline ends.

CDR3 sequence (DNA): TGTGCCATCAAAGACAGTTTGTCAGGCTACACCTTC. Protein sequence: CAIKDSLSGYTF. The chain joins TRBV10-3 to TRBJ1-2, with D perhaps matching TRBD1 (5 bases). Per germline, CDR1 ENHRY and CDR2 SYGVKD. V was cut by 7 bases and J by 8 bases, with 14 bases left in between. The CDR3 has 12 amino acids.

The rearrangement uses TRBV29-1 and TRBJ2-7; D may be TRBD1 (6 bases). The CDR3 runs 12 residues. Trimming removed 8 bases from V and 2 bases from J, with 13 bases in between. CDR1 and CDR2 from the germline V gene are SQVTM and ANQGSEA. This chain's CDR3 is CSFTGTTYEQYF. The DNA of the CDR3 is TGCAGCTTCACCGGGACAACCTACGAGCAGTACTTC.

Written as DNA, the CDR3 is TGTGCCACCAAAAGCAGGGGAACAGATACGCAGTATTTT. It encodes CATKSRGTDTQYF. The rearrangement joins TRBV24-1 to TRBJ2-3; possibly TRBD1 for D (6 bases). The ends were cut back, 8 bases at V and 3 bases at J, with 11 bases in the middle. This CDR3 region has 13 residues. Germline V gene sequence: CDR1 KGHDR, CDR2 SFDVKD.

The chain carries TRBV5-6 and TRBJ2-3, with TRBD2 as a possible D gene (6 bases). Germline V CDR1 and CDR2: SGHDT, YYEEEE. The CDR3 extends over 15 amino acids. Trimming took off 5 bases at V and 3 bases at J, with 16 bases between the two ends. CDR3 sequence (DNA): TGTGCCAGCAGTTTTGCGGGGAAGGTAACAGATACGCAGTATTTT. It encodes CASSFAGKVTDTQYF.

This chain joins TRBV7-2 and TRBJ2-2; the D gene is possibly TRBD2 (5 bases). V was pared by 2 bases and J by 6 bases, with 7 bases between. The CDR3 extends over 13 amino acids. The germline V gene encodes CDR1 SGHTA and CDR2 FQGNSA. CDR3 sequence reads: CASSLRGSGELFF. The CDR3 DNA follows: TGTGCCAGCAGCTTACGGGGTTCCGGGGAGCTGTTTTTT.

The sample holds a few counts of this clone. The J gene is TRBJ1-2, the V gene TRBV9; 7 positions agree with TRBD1. The CDR3 consists of 15 residues. With V trimmed by 4 bases and J by 4 bases, 10 bases remained unmatched. In germline, CDR1 is SGDLS, CDR2 YYNGEE. CDR3 loop: CASSKLGQQSYGYTF. The CDR3 bases are TGTGCCAGCAGCAAGCTGGGACAGCAGTCCTATGGCTACACCTTC.

The CDR3 DNA reads as TGTGCCAGCAGCCGCAACCGGGGGGACGGAGCATTGAACACTGAAGCTTTCTTT. Its protein is CASSRNRGDGALNTEAFF. This chain connects TRBV11-2 to TRBJ1-1; D may be TRBD1 (5 bases). This CDR3 is built from 18 residues. V lost 5 bases and J lost 0, with 22 bases in between. The germline CDR1 and CDR2 sequences are SGHAT and FQNNGV.

The chain recombines TRBV7-3 with TRBJ2-5, with 13 nucleotides matching TRBD2. This CDR3 is 15 amino acids long. Per germline, CDR1 SGHTA and CDR2 FQGTGA. V lost 5 bases to trimming and J lost 2 bases; unmatched junction nucleotides: 2. CDR3 region: CASSPTSGGQETQYF. In DNA form, the CDR3 reads TGTGCCAGCAGCCCGACTAGCGGGGGGCAAGAGACCCAGTACTTC.

The rearrangement links TRBV5-1 to TRBJ2-5; 15 bases map to TRBD2. Germline-derived CDR1 and CDR2 are SGHRS and YFSETQ. The CDR3 extends over 17 amino acids. With 3 bases clipped from V and 5 bases from J, the junction kept 8 bases outside the gene matches. CDR3 coding DNA: TGCGCCAGCAGCTCATCCGGGACTAGCGGGGGGCGGGAGACCCAGTACTTC. Translation: CASSSSGTSGGRETQYF.

The rearrangement uses TRBV18 and TRBJ1-3, with 9 bases aligning to TRBD1. This CDR3 is built from 15 residues. The ends lost 3 bases at V and 2 bases at J; junction bases unmatched: 2. Per germline, CDR1 KGHSH and CDR2 LQKENI. The CDR3 is CASSPGDRAGNTIYF. The CDR3 nucleotides read TGTGCCAGCTCACCGGGGGACAGGGCTGGAAACACCATATATTTT.

The V call is TRBV2, the J call TRBJ2-1, with D maybe TRBD2 (5 bases). This CDR3 has 15 residues. V was trimmed by 6 bases and J by 0 bases, leaving 12 bases between them. Germline CDR1 and CDR2: SNHLY and FYNNEI. CDR3 nucleotides: TGTGCCAGCAGAGCGGTGGGTAGCTCCTACAATGAGCAGTTCTTC. This gives the protein CASRAVGSSYNEQFF.

V gene TRBV11-1 combines with J gene TRBJ2-1; 8 nucleotides line up with TRBD2. In germline, CDR1 is SGHAT, CDR2 FQDESV (reference sequence). V was clipped by 3 bases and J by 9 bases; unmatched bases: 7. This CDR3 has 14 residues. The CDR3 here is CASSLRGAIPEQFF. DNA for the CDR3: TGTGCCAGCAGCTTGCGGGGGGCTATTCCTGAGCAGTTCTTC.

The chain recombines TRBV18 with TRBJ1-1; 9 bases agree with TRBD1. The CDR3 loop spans 13 amino acids. Germline CDR1 is KGHSH and CDR2 is LQKENI. Trimming cost V 6 bases and J 5 bases; bases outside gene matches: 4. Here the CDR3 DNA reads TGTGCCAGCTCCACCGACAGGGGGACTGAAGCTTTCTTT. As protein: CASSTDRGTEAFF.

In this sample, this clone turned up once. The chain recombines TRBV5-8 with TRBJ1-5; D perhaps matches TRBD1 (5 bases). CDR3 size: 16 residues. V was pared by 1 base and J by 0 bases, with 11 bases between. The germline V gene encodes CDR1 SGHTS and CDR2 YDEGEE. CDR3 residues: CASSLNQGNSNQPQHF. The CDR3 DNA follows: TGTGCCAGCAGCTTGAACCAGGGAAATAGCAATCAGCCCCAGCATTTT.

This clone appeared many times. The rearrangement joins TRBV2 to TRBJ2-5; possibly TRBD1 for D (8 bases). V was trimmed by 5 bases and J by 5 bases, leaving 12 bases between them. Germline CDR1 is SNHLY and CDR2 is FYNNEI. The CDR3 is 13 amino acids. The CDR3 region has the DNA TGTGCCAGCAGTCGGGGGGACAGGGAGACCCAGTACTTC. It codes for CASSRGDRETQYF.